The text below deals with one TCR beta chain. What it binds is unknown. These data belong to a study of human T cells and chemical hapten exposure. Whole-study context: Patients had diphenylcyclopropenone applied to the scalp weekly throughout the approximately 24-week study. Patches with 0.01% DPC went on the upper back, and the tests were read at 6 days. Points from the study as a whole: The count of PT1 expanded TCRs correlated positively with patch test score.

Germline lookup yields CDR1 ENHRY and CDR2 SYGVKD. Deletions cut 2 bases from V and 5 bases from J, with 9 bases between. The CDR3 is 14 residues long. Sample time point: patch test 1, 2 weeks after DPC sensitization. Specified treatment: therapeutic diphenylcyclopropenone sensitization with weekly scalp DPC. Unique molecular identifiers were attached to individual cDNA molecules during library preparation. MiXCR, applied by TCRdb to the RACE reads, yields one record per CDR3 protein. The sample has 65,000 to 85,000 distinct CDR3 sequences; about 12% are singletons. This chain joins TRBV10-3 and TRBJ2-2; possible D gene TRBD1, 5 bases. This receptor was identified in a woman aged 55-70 years with alopecia areata. Some clones in this sample may be carry-over from other donors' samples. Sequenced material: whole blood, taken in connection with sensitization to the hapten diphenylcyclopropenone (DPC). The CDR3 region has the DNA TGTGCCATCAGTGAGAGGGGTTGGACCGGGGAGCTGTTTTTT. Protein: CAISERGWTGELFF.